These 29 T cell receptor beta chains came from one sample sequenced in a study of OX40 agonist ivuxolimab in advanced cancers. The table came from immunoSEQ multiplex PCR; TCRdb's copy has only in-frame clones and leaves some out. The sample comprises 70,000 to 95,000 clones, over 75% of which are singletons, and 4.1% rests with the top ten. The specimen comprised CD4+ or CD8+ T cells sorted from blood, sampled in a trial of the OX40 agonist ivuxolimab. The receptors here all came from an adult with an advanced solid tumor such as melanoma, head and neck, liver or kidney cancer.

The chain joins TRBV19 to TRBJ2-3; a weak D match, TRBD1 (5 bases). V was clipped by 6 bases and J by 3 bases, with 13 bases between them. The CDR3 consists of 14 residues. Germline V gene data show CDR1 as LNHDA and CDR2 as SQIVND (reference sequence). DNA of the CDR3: TGTGCCAGTAGCCTGGGGCTTGGGACAGATACGCAGTATTTT. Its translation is CASSLGLGTDTQYF. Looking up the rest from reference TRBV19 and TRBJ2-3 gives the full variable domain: DGGITQSPKYLFRKEGQNVTLSCEQNLNHDAMYWYRQDPGQGLRLIYYSQIVNDFQKGDIAEGYSVSREKKESFPLTVTSAQKNPTAFYLCASSLGLGTDTQYFGPGTRLTVL.

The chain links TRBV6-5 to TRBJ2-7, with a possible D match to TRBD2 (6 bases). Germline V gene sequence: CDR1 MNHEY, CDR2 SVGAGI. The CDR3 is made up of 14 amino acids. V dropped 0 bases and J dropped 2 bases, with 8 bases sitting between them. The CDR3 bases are TGTGCCAGCAGTTACTCGGGAGGTCCCTACGAGCAGTACTTC. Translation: CASSYSGGPYEQYF.

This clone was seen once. For the CDR3, the DNA is TGTGCCAGCAGCTTACCGGGACTAGCGGGAGGTACAGGAGAGACCCAGTACTTC. It encodes CASSLPGLAGGTGETQYF. V and J are TRBV5-4 and TRBJ2-5; 15 positions agree with TRBD2. With 2 bases clipped from V and 4 bases from J, the junction kept 9 bases outside the gene matches. Per germline, CDR1 SGHNT and CDR2 YYREEE (reference sequence). The CDR3 loop spans 18 amino acids.

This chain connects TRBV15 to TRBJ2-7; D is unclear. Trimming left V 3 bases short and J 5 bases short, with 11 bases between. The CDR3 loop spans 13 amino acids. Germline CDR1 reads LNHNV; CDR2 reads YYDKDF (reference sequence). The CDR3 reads CATSRGSGDEQYF. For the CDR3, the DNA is TGTGCCACCAGCAGGGGGTCTGGCGACGAGCAGTACTTC.

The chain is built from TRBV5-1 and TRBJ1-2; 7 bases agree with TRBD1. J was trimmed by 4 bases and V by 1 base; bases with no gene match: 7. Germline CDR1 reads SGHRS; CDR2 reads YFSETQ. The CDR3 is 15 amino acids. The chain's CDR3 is CASSLTTGKGYGYTF. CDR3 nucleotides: TGCGCCAGCAGCTTGACGACAGGGAAGGGCTATGGCTACACCTTC. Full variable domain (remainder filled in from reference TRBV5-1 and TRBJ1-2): KAGVTQTPRYLIKTRGQQVTLSCSPISGHRSVSWYQQTPGQGLQFLFEYFSETQRNKGNFPGRFSGRQFSNSRSEMNVSTLELGDSALYLCASSLTTGKGYGYTFGSGTRLTVV.

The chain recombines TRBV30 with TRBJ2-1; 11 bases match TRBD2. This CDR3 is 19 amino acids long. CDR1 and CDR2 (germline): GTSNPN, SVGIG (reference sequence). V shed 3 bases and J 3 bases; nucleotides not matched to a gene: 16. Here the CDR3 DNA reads TGTGCCTGGAGGTCTCGGACAATCGGGACTAGCGGTCTCTACAATGAGCAGTTCTTC. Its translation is CAWRSRTIGTSGLYNEQFF.

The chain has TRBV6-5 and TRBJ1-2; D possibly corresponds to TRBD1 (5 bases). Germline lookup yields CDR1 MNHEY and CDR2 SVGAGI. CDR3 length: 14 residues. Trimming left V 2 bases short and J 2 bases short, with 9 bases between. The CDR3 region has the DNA TGTGCCAGCAGTTACAGGGGAGGAAACTATGGCTACACCTTC. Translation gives CASSYRGGNYGYTF.

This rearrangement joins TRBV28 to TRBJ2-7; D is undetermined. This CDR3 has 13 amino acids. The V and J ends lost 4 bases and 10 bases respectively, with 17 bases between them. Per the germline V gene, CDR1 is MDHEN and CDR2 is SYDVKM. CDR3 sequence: CASSSASPTLQYF. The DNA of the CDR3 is TGTGCCAGCAGTTCGGCTAGTCCTACGCTTCAGTACTTC. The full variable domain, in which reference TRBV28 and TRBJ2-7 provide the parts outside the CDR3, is DVKVTQSSRYLVKRTGEKVFLECVQDMDHENMFWYRQDPGLGLRLIYFSYDVKMKEKGDIPEGYSVSREKKERFSLILESASTNQTSMYLCASSSASPTLQYFGPGTRLTVT.

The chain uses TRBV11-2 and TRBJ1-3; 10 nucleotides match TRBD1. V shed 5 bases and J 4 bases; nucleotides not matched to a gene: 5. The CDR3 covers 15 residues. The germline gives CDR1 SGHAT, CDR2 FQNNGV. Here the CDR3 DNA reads TGTGCCAGCAGCCCCGGGACAGGGGTGGGAAACACCATATATTTT. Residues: CASSPGTGVGNTIYF.

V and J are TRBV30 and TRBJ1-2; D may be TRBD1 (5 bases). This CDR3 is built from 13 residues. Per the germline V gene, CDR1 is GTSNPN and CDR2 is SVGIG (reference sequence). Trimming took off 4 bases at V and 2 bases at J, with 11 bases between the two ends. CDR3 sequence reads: CAWNRGGNYGYTF. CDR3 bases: TGTGCCTGGAACCGGGGGGGGAACTATGGCTACACCTTC.

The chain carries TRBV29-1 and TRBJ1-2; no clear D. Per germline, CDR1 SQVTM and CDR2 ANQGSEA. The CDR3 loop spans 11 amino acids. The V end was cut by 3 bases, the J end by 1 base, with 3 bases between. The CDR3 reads CSVDSNYGYTF. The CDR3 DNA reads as TGCAGCGTTGACAGTAACTATGGCTACACCTTC.

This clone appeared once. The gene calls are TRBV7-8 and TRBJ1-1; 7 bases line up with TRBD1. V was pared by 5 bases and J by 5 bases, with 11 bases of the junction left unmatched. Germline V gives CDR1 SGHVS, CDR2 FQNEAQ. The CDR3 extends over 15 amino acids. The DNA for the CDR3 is TGTGCCAGCAGCATACTGAACAGGGGAACAACTGAAGCTTTCTTT. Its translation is CASSILNRGTTEAFF.

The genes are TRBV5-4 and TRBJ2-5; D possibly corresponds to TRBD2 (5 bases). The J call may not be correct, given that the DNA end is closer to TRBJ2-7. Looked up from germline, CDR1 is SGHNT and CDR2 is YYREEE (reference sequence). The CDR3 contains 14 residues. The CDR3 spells CASSLTSSAYEQYF. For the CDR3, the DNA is TGTGCCAGCAGCTTGACTAGTTCCGCCTACGAGCAGTACTTC.

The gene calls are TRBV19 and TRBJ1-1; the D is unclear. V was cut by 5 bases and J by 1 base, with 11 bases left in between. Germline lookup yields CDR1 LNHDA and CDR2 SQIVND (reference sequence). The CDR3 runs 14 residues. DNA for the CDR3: TGTGCCAGTAGTGGAGGGAGGGAGAACACTGAAGCTTTCTTT. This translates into CASSGGRENTEAFF.

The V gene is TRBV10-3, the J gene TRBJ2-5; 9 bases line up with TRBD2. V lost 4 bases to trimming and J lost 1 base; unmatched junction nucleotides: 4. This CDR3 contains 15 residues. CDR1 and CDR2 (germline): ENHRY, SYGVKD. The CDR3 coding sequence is TGTGCCATCAGTGGGGGCGGGAGGGCCCAAGAGACCCAGTACTTC. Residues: CAISGGGRAQETQYF.

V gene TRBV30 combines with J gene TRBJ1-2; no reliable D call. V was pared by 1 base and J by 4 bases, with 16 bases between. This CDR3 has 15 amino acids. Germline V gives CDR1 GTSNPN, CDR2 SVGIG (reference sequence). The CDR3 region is CAWSGGDPRLYGYTF. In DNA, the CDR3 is TGTGCCTGGAGTGGAGGCGACCCCCGCCTCTATGGCTACACCTTC.

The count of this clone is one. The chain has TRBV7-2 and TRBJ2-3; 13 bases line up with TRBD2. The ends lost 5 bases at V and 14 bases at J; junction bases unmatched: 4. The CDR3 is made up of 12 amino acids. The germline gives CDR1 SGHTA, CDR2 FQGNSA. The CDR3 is CASSGTSGIRYF. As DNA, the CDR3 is TGTGCCAGCAGCGGGACTAGCGGGATCCGGTATTTT.

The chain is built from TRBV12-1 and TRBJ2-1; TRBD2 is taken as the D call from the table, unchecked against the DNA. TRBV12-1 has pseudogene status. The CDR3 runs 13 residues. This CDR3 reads CASKGTSGKRKFF. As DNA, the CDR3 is TGTGCCAGCAAAGGGACTAGCGGGAAGCGTAAGTTCTTC.

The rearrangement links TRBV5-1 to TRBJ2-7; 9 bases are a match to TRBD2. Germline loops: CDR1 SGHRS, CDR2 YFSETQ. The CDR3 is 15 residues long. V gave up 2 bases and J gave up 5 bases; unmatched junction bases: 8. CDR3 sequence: CASSFEASGIDEQYF. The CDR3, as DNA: TGCGCCAGCAGCTTCGAGGCTAGCGGGATCGACGAGCAGTACTTC.

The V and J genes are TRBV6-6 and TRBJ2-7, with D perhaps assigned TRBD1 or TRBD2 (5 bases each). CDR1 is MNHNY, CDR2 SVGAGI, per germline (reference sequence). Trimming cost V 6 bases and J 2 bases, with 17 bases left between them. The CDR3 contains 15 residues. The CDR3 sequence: CASRKGPTEAYEQYF. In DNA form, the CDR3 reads TGTGCCAGCAGGAAGGGACCCACCGAAGCCTACGAGCAGTACTTC.

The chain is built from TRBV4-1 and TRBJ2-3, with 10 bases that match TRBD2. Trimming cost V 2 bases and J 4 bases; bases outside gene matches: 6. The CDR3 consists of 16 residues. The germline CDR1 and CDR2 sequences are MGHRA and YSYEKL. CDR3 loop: CASSQRAGGGSDTQYF. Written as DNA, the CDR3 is TGCGCCAGCAGCCAAAGAGCGGGAGGGGGTTCAGATACGCAGTATTTT.

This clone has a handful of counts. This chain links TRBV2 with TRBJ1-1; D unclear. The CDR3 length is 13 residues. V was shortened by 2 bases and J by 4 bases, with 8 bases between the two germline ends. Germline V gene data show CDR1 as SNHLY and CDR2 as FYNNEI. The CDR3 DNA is TGTGCCAGCAGTGAATGGGTGAGCACTGAAGCTTTCTTT. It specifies CASSEWVSTEAFF. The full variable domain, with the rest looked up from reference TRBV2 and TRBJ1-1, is EPEVTQTPSHQVTQMGQEVILRCVPISNHLYFYWYRQILGQKVEFLVSFYNNEISEKSEIFDDQFSVERPDGSNFTLKIRSTKLEDSAMYFCASSEWVSTEAFFGQGTRLTVV.

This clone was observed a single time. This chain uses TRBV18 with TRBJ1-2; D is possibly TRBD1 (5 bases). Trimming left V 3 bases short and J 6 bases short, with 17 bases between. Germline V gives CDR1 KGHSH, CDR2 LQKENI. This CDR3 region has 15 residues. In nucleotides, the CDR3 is TGTGCCAGCTCACCCGCCTCCCAAGGGGATCATGGCTACACCTTC. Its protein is CASSPASQGDHGYTF.

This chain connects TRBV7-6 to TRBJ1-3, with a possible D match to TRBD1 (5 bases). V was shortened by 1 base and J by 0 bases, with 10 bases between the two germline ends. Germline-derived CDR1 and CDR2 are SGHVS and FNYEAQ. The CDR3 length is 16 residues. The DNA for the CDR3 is TGTGCCAGCAGCTTAGGGACACGGATCTCTGGAAACACCATATATTTT. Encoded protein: CASSLGTRISGNTIYF.

CDR3 residues: CASSPGQGGETQYF. The CDR3 bases are TGCGCCAGCAGCCCGGGACAGGGAGGGGAGACCCAGTACTTC. The chain is built from TRBV4-1 and TRBJ2-5, with 9 nucleotides matching TRBD1. Germline V gene sequence: CDR1 MGHRA, CDR2 YSYEKL. This CDR3 spans 14 amino acids. V shed 4 bases, J shed 5 bases, and the junction held 5 bases outside the gene matches.

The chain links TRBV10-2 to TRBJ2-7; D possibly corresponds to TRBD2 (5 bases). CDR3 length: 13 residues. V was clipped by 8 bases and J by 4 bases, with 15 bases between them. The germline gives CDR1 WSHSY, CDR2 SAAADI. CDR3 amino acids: CASLPGMGYEQYF. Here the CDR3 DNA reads TGCGCCAGCCTCCCGGGAATGGGGTACGAGCAGTACTTC.

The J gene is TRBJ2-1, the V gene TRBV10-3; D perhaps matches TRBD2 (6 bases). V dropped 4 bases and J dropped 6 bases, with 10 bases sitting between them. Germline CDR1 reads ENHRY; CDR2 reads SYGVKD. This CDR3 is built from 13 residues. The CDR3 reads CAISGRGLNEQFF. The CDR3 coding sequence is TGTGCCATCAGTGGGAGGGGTCTCAATGAGCAGTTCTTC.

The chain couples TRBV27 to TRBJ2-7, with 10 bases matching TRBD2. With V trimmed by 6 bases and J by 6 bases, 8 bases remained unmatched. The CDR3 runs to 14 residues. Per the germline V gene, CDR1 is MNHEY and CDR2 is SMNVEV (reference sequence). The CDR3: CASRGGTSAREQYF. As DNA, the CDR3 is TGTGCCAGCAGAGGCGGGACTAGCGCTCGCGAGCAGTACTTC.

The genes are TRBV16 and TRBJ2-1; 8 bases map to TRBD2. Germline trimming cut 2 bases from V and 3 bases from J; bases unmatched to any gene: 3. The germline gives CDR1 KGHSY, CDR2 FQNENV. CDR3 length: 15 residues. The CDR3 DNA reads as TGTGCCAGCAGCCAAGGGCTAGCGGGCTACAATGAGCAGTTCTTC. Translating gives CASSQGLAGYNEQFF.